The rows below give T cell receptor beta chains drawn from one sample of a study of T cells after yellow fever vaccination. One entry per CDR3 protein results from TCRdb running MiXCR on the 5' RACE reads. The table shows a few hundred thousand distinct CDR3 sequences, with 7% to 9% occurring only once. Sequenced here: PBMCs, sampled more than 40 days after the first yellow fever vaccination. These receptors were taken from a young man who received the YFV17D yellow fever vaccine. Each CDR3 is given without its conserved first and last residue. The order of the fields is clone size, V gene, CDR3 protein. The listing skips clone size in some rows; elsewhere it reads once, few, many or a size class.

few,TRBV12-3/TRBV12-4,ASRGSQTQY
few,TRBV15,ATSRDRDRYYGYT
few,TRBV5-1,ASSPRGGPGVAEAF
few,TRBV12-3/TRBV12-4,ASSPNSNTGELF
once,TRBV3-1,ATSQDLGPAGTQY
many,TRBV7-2,ASSFWDTTYEQY
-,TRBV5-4,ASSLGQGENIQY
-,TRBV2,ASSSSPGLATQY
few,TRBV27,ASSLSAGANTGELF
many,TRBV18,ASSPGQGTYEQY
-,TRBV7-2,ASSFEGATGQPQH
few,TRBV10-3,AISESRGNLGYT
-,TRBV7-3,ASSLSSVTTDTQY
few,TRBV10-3,AISEYAANTGELF
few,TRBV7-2,ASSQDRGVGYT
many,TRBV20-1,SATKGFGGKLF
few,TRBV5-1,ASSPGDKQY
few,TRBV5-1,ASSPRTSGGVTDTQY